This record covers a single T cell receptor beta chain. The antigen remains undetermined. Assay used: immunoSEQ multiplex PCR; TCRdb lists only in-frame clones, some missing. The sample carries 85,000 to 95,000 clones, about 91% recorded once. The data are from a study of OX40 agonist ivuxolimab in advanced cancers. For the study at large: Every 2 weeks, patients got intravenous ivuxolimab at one of six dose levels (0.01-10 mg/kg). Study observations and caveats: Several nonresponders also turned out to have low normalized T-cell clonal expansion. Within 6 weeks, CD4+ and CD8+ blood T cells expanded clonally at 0.1 to 3.0 mg/kg. Undetermined was the antigen specificity of the expanded peripheral T cells.

CDR3 size: 15 residues. CDR1 is SGHVS and CDR2 is FQNEAQ in the germline V gene. V dropped 3 bases and J dropped 0 bases, with 6 bases sitting between them. The chain carries TRBV7-8 and TRBJ2-6, with D unclear. This clonotype originated in an adult with an advanced solid tumor such as melanoma, head and neck, liver or kidney cancer. The sample consisted of CD4+ or CD8+ T cells sorted from blood, taken in a trial of the OX40 agonist ivuxolimab. CDR3 region: CASSFENSGANVLTF. For the CDR3, the DNA is TGTGCCAGCAGCTTCGAAAACTCTGGGGCCAACGTCCTGACTTTC.